These 26 T cell receptor beta chains were all obtained from the same sample, sequenced in a study of T cell repertoires in cytomegalovirus infection. TCRdb recomputed calls from the reads with MiXCR, one row per CDR3 protein. Of about 900,000 distinct CDR3 sequences in the sample, approximately 31% were seen once. Their antigen targets remain unknown. The starting material was cultured CD8+ T cells from PBMCs, obtained from culture after CMV antigen stimulation. These receptors originate from a human donor in good health (CMV status not recorded). Some clones in this sample may be carry-over from other donors' samples.

This clonotype was observed many times. The chain combines TRBV7-8 with TRBJ1-2; TRBD1 might be the D (6 bases). With 0 bases removed from V and 5 bases from J, the gap between germline ends came to 13 bases. The germline V gene encodes CDR1 SGHVS and CDR2 FQNEAQ. The CDR3 is 15 amino acids. The CDR3 bases are TGTGCCAGCAGCTTAGCGCTGGGACACGGGTATGGCTACACCTTC. This codes for CASSLALGHGYGYTF.

The chain couples TRBV20-1 to TRBJ1-4; D possibly corresponds to TRBD1 (5 bases). V was cut by 0 bases and J by 13 bases, with 18 bases left in between. The CDR3 is 14 amino acids. Germline values: CDR1 DFQATT, CDR2 SNEGSKA (reference sequence). The CDR3 DNA reads TGCAGTGCTAGAGACGGGACGGATTCGTTCAGACTGTTTTTT. Its translation is CSARDGTDSFRLFF.

Regarding this clonotype: Sequence at one end of the junction differs from germline and may be a read error. The J gene is TRBJ2-5, the V gene TRBV6-5; D not resolved. CDR3 length: 12 amino acids. Germline-derived CDR1 and CDR2 are MNHEY and SVGAGI. The CDR3, as DNA: TGTGCCAGCAGTCACTCCGGGGAGACCCAGTACTTC. It is translated as CASSHSGETQYF.

For this clonotype: A read error may be the cause here, since a much bigger clone is one base away. This rearrangement joins TRBV7-6 to TRBJ2-5; the match to TRBD1 covers 7 bases. The CDR3 is 14 residues long. Germline-derived CDR1 and CDR2 are SGHVS and FNYEAQ. V shed 5 bases and J 6 bases; nucleotides not matched to a gene: 9. The chain's CDR3 is CASSGTDREKTQYF. CDR3 in DNA: TGTGCCAGCAGCGGCACCGACAGGGAGAAGACCCAGTACTTC.

This clonotype occurred many times. The CDR3 region is CASSPGTSGGSPLTGELFF. CDR3 nucleotides: TGTGCCAGCAGTCCCGGGACTAGCGGGGGGTCACCACTCACCGGGGAGCTGTTTTTT. The chain has TRBV28 and TRBJ2-2; TRBD2 aligns across 15 bases. V lost 5 bases to trimming and J lost 4 bases; unmatched junction nucleotides: 11. This CDR3 has 19 residues. Germline V lookup: CDR1 MDHEN, CDR2 SYDVKM.

The chain employs TRBV6-5 and TRBJ2-2; the match to TRBD2 covers 7 bases. Germline CDR1 MNHEY, CDR2 SVGAGI. The V gene end was trimmed by 6 bases and the J gene end by 3 bases; junction bases not matched to a gene: 10. The CDR3 is 16 residues long. The CDR3 region is CASSPWGGKDTGELFF. CDR3 nucleotide sequence: TGTGCCAGCAGCCCTTGGGGGGGAAAGGACACCGGGGAGCTGTTTTTT.

This clonotype was recorded many times. This chain connects TRBV7-9 to TRBJ1-2, with a weak D call TRBD1 (5 bases). CDR3 length: 15 residues. CDR1 is SEHNR and CDR2 is FQNEAQ in the germline V gene (reference sequence). Trimming removed 5 bases from V and 3 bases from J, with 16 bases in between. The CDR3 loop is CASSGRDGLYYGYTF. The CDR3 DNA follows: TGTGCCAGCAGCGGACGGGACGGACTATACTATGGCTACACCTTC.

This clonotype was observed many times. CDR3 coding DNA: TGTGCCAGCAGCCGGACCGCCTACGAGCAGTACTTC. It codes for CASSRTAYEQYF. The chain links TRBV7-9 to TRBJ2-7, with D uncertain. The germline CDR1 and CDR2 sequences are SEHNR and FQNEAQ (reference sequence). CDR3 length equals 12 residues. V lost 5 bases to trimming and J lost 2 bases, with 7 bases between them. Combining the CDR3 with reference TRBV7-9 and TRBJ2-7 gives the whole variable domain DTGVSQNPRHKITKRGQNVTFRCDPISEHNRLYWYRQTLGQGPEFLTYFQNEAQLEKSRLLSDRFSAERPKGSFSTLEIQRTEQGDSAMYLCASSRTAYEQYFGPGTRLTVT.

This clonotype has more than one count but fewer than ten. This chain joins TRBV18 and TRBJ2-7, with a weak D call TRBD2 (6 bases). Germline CDR1 and CDR2: KGHSH and LQKENI. The CDR3 is 16 residues long. Trimming cost V 1 base and J 5 bases, with 18 bases left between them. CDR3 in DNA: TGTGCCAGCTCACCACTCCCCGGGACGGGGGAGGACGAGCAGTACTTC. This sequence encodes CASSPLPGTGEDEQYF.

This clonotype was found once. This chain joins TRBV27 and TRBJ2-3; D ambiguous. With 2 bases removed from V and 0 bases from J, the gap between germline ends came to 12 bases. Germline CDR1 and CDR2: MNHEY and SMNVEV (reference sequence). The CDR3 is 16 residues long. CDR3 sequence: CASSLLLGSSTDTQYF. DNA for the CDR3: TGTGCCAGCAGTTTACTACTTGGATCTAGCACAGATACGCAGTATTTT.

This clonotype showed up just a few times. The chain uses TRBV6-6 and TRBJ2-5; 10 bases agree with TRBD1. Germline V CDR1 and CDR2: MNHNY, SVGAGI (reference sequence). The CDR3 consists of 15 residues. J was trimmed by 5 bases and V by 0 bases; bases with no gene match: 3. CDR3 sequence reads: CASSYSTGGKETQYF. In nucleotides, the CDR3 is TGTGCCAGCAGTTACTCGACAGGGGGCAAGGAGACCCAGTACTTC.

Many counts were recorded for this clonotype. The chain couples TRBV6-1 to TRBJ1-1; weak D call: TRBD1 (5 bases). CDR3 size: 11 residues. Germline V gives CDR1 MNHNS, CDR2 SASEGT. V was shortened by 3 bases and J by 6 bases, with 5 bases between the two germline ends. CDR3 sequence reads: CASSEGPEAFF. The CDR3 region has the DNA TGTGCCAGCAGTGAGGGGCCTGAAGCTTTCTTT.

The chain combines TRBV6-6 with TRBJ1-1; 10 bases map to TRBD1. CDR3 size: 17 residues. The germline V gene encodes CDR1 MNHNY and CDR2 SVGAGI (reference sequence). Trimming removed 7 bases from V and 0 bases from J; junction bases left unmatched: 11. The CDR3 region is CASTQGTGAYMNTEAFF. The CDR3 DNA is TGTGCCAGCACCCAGGGGACAGGGGCATACATGAACACTGAAGCTTTCTTT.

Ten or more counts support this clonotype. This chain's CDR3 is CASRFWSGGAGADTQYF. CDR3 nucleotides: TGTGCCAGCAGATTTTGGAGCGGGGGGGCAGGGGCAGATACGCAGTATTTT. The chain couples TRBV12-3 or TRBV12-4 to TRBJ2-3; 10 bases line up with TRBD2. Germline trimming cut 6 bases from V and 4 bases from J; bases unmatched to any gene: 13. This CDR3 has 17 amino acids.

A word on this clonotype: At one end, the junction sequence differs from germline, possibly due to a read error. V gene TRBV7-7 combines with J gene TRBJ2-1; possibly TRBD1 for D (6 bases). There are 13 residues in the CDR3. The germline CDR1 and CDR2 sequences are SSHAT and FNYEAQ (reference sequence). The CDR3 DNA follows: TGTGCTAGCAGCCCCAACAGGGTCGATGAGCAGTTCTTC. Protein sequence: CASSPNRVDEQFF.

The genes are TRBV20-1 and TRBJ2-4, with D possibly TRBD1 on 6 matching bases. Germline V gene lookup returns CDR1 DFQATT and CDR2 SNEGSKA (reference sequence). V gave up 5 bases and J gave up 2 bases, with 10 bases separating them. The CDR3 has 13 amino acids. CDR3: CSALQGTKNIQYF. The CDR3 DNA sequence: TGCAGTGCTCTTCAGGGGACCAAAAACATTCAGTACTTC.

The rearrangement links TRBV5-4 to TRBJ2-5; D remains unclear. V was trimmed by 4 bases and J by 2 bases, leaving 9 bases between them. Germline V gene sequence: CDR1 SGHNT, CDR2 YYREEE (reference sequence). The CDR3 is 13 residues long. The CDR3 nucleotides are TGTGCCAGCAGCCCACCGGCTCAAGAGACCCAGTACTTC. Translation: CASSPPAQETQYF.

V usage is TRBV4-1 and J usage is TRBJ1-2; D may be TRBD1 (5 bases). Trimming left V 0 bases short and J 8 bases short, with 16 bases between. The CDR3 runs to 15 residues. Germline CDR1 and CDR2: MGHRA and YSYEKL. The CDR3 reads CASSQEAVGGDGYTF. CDR3 DNA sequence: TGCGCCAGCAGCCAAGAGGCGGTCGGGGGGGACGGCTACACCTTC.

This clonotype has a handful of counts. The chain joins TRBV6-6 to TRBJ2-1; perhaps TRBD2 as D (5 bases). This CDR3 is 11 amino acids long. Germline V gives CDR1 MNHNY, CDR2 SVGAGI (reference sequence). Trimming took 8 bases from V and 8 from J, leaving 10 bases between them. The CDR3 DNA follows: TGTGCCAGCGGGTTCGGGGATGAGCAGTTCTTC. As protein: CASGFGDEQFF.

J is TRBJ1-2 and V is TRBV6-5; unclear D gene. CDR1 is MNHEY, CDR2 SVGAGI, per germline. Deletions cut 0 bases from V and 6 bases from J, with 8 bases between. This CDR3 is built from 13 residues. The CDR3 region is CASSYSTRDGYTF. CDR3 in DNA: TGTGCCAGCAGTTACTCCACCCGGGATGGCTACACCTTC.

This chain uses TRBV7-6 with TRBJ2-7; 8 bases map to TRBD1. The trim removed 5 bases at V and 0 bases at J, leaving 6 bases unmatched. The CDR3 has 15 residues. Germline V gene data show CDR1 as SGHVS and CDR2 as FNYEAQ. The CDR3 is CASSPFGQGSYEQYF. CDR3 DNA: TGTGCCAGCAGCCCGTTTGGACAGGGCTCCTACGAGCAGTACTTC.

This clonotype was seen a few times. The chain carries TRBV12-5 and TRBJ2-4; D unresolved. The CDR3 sequence is 13 residues long. The germline CDR1 and CDR2 sequences are LGHNT and FRNRAP. V was shortened by 6 bases and J by 2 bases, with 8 bases between the two germline ends. Here the CDR3 reads CASGPDPKNIQYF. The CDR3 region has the DNA TGTGCTAGTGGGCCGGATCCCAAAAACATTCAGTACTTC.

This clonotype was recorded a few times. The chain has TRBV11-2 and TRBJ1-2; no clear D gene. The CDR3 runs 12 residues. Trimming left V 1 base short and J 10 bases short, with 10 bases between. In germline, CDR1 is SGHAT, CDR2 FQNNGV. CDR3 amino acids: CASSLGRTHYTF. The DNA for the CDR3 is TGTGCCAGCAGCTTAGGCCGAACCCACTACACCTTC.

This chain links TRBV7-3 with TRBJ1-4; 9 nucleotides align to TRBD1. After removal of 5 bases from V and 7 bases from J, the junction contained 11 bases not matched to a gene. The CDR3 is made up of 16 amino acids. Germline V gene data show CDR1 as SGHTA and CDR2 as FQGTGA. CDR3 in amino acids: CASSVFRDRAGEKLFF. The DNA of the CDR3 is TGTGCCAGCAGCGTTTTCCGGGACAGGGCGGGTGAAAAACTGTTTTTT.

The chain couples TRBV18 to TRBJ2-5; D gene unclear. The germline V gene encodes CDR1 KGHSH and CDR2 LQKENI. V lost 2 bases, J lost 0 bases, and 7 bases lay in between. This CDR3 has 14 residues. The CDR3 DNA sequence: TGTGCCAGCTCACCAGATGAGTACCAAGAGACCCAGTACTTC. This sequence encodes CASSPDEYQETQYF.

Here the CDR3 DNA reads TGTGCCAGCAGCTTGCCCCGGGGCAGAACAAGCTCCTACGAGCAGTACTTC. Its translation: CASSLPRGRTSSYEQYF. The rearrangement links TRBV7-6 to TRBJ2-7; D assignment may be TRBD1 or TRBD2 (5 bases each). V lost 3 bases and J 0 bases, leaving 18 bases between the germline ends. Germline CDR1 is SGHVS and CDR2 is FNYEAQ. The CDR3 spans 17 residues.